This T cell receptor beta chain was obtained from a study of cytomegalovirus exposure and HLA in healthy donors. Healthy bone marrow donors formed the donor group. Study-level findings and limits: Per published accounts, TCR beta sequences correctly predicted the HLA-A and HLA-B alleles of most subjects. Among the CMV-associated chains, a few were confirmed in vitro as specific for CMV antigens.

The PCR had 60 Vbeta and 13 Jbeta primers. Produced via immunoSEQ multiplex PCR; TCRdb's table is partial and in-frame only. The table shows a few hundred thousand clones, with about 80% occurring only once. The CDR3 sequence is 13 residues long. V dropped 8 bases and J dropped 1 base, with 11 bases sitting between them. CDR1 MNHNS and CDR2 SASEGT come from the germline V gene. Of note for this clone: What it binds is unknown.

The genes are TRBV6-1 and TRBJ1-1; D is possibly TRBD1 (5 bases). The origin of this receptor is a woman aged 60-70 years in good health and CMV-seropositive. The sequenced sample was PBMCs. The DNA for the CDR3 is TGTGCCAGCCGTGGACACCCGAACACTGAAGCTTTCTTT. Residues: CASRGHPNTEAFF.